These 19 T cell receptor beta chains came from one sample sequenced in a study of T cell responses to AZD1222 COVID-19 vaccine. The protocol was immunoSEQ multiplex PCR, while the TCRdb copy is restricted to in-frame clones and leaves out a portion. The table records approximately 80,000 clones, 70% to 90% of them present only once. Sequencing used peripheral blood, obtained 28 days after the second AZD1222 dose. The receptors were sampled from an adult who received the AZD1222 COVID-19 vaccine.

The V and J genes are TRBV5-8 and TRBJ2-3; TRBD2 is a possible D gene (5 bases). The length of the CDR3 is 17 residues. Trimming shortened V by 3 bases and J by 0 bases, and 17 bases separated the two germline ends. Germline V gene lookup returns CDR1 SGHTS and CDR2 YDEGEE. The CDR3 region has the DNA TGTGCCAGCAGCTCGGGAAGCGGCAGTGCTAGCACAGATACGCAGTATTTT. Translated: CASSSGSGSASTDTQYF.

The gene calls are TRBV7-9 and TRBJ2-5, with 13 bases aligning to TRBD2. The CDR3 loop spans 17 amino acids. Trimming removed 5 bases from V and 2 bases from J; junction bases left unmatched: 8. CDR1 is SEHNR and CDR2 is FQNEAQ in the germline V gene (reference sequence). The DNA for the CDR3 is TGTGCCAGCAGCGTAACTAGCGGGGGGGGACAACAAGAGACCCAGTACTTC. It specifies CASSVTSGGGQQETQYF.

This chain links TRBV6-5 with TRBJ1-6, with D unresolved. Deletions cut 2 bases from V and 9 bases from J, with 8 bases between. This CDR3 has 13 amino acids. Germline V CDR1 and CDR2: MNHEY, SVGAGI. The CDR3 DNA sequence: TGTGCCAGCAGTTACCAATTTCGTTCACCCCTCCACTTT. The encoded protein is CASSYQFRSPLHF.

The CDR3 sequence is CASTGGTGRDTEAFF. CDR3 bases: TGTGCCAGCACCGGGGGGACAGGGCGGGACACTGAAGCTTTCTTT. The rearrangement uses TRBV28 and TRBJ1-1; 9 nucleotides align to TRBD1. Losses at the gene ends were 7 bases for V and 3 bases for J; bases not matched to a gene: 9. The CDR3 contains 15 residues. CDR1 and CDR2 from the germline V gene are MDHEN and SYDVKM.

The CDR3 DNA reads TGCGCCAGCAGCCGGGACAGGCCTGAACCCCTCCACTTT. This codes for CASSRDRPEPLHF. The V call is TRBV4-3, the J call TRBJ1-6; 8 nucleotides agree with TRBD1. This CDR3 has 13 residues. Germline-derived CDR1 and CDR2 are LGHNA and YSLEER. Trimming removed 4 bases from V and 12 bases from J; junction bases left unmatched: 5.

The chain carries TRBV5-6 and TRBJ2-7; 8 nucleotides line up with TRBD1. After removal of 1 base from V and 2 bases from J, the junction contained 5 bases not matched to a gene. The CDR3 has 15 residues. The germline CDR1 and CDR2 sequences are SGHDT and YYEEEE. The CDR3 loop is CASSLIAGGTYEQYF. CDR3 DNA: TGTGCCAGCAGCTTGATTGCAGGGGGCACCTACGAGCAGTACTTC.

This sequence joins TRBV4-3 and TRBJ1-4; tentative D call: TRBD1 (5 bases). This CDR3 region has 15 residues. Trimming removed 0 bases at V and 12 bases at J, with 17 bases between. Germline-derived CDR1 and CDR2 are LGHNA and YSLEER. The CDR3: CASSQEGGFRGELFF. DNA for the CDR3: TGCGCCAGCAGCCAAGAAGGAGGTTTTCGAGGGGAACTGTTTTTT.

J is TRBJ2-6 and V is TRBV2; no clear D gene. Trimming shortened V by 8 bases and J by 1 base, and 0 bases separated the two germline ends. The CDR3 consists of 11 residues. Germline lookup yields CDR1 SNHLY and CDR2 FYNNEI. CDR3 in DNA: TGTGCCAGCTCTGGGGCCAACGTCCTGACTTTC. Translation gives CASSGANVLTF.

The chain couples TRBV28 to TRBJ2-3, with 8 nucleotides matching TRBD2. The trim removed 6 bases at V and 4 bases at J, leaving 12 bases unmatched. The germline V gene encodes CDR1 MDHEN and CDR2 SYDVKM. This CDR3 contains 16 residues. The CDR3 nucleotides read TGTGCCAGCAGGCCCGATGGGCGGGGGGCTCCAGATACGCAGTATTTT. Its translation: CASRPDGRGAPDTQYF. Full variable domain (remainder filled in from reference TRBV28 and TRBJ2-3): DVKVTQSSRYLVKRTGEKVFLECVQDMDHENMFWYRQDPGLGLRLIYFSYDVKMKEKGDIPEGYSVSREKKERFSLILESASTNQTSMYLCASRPDGRGAPDTQYFGPGTRLTVL.

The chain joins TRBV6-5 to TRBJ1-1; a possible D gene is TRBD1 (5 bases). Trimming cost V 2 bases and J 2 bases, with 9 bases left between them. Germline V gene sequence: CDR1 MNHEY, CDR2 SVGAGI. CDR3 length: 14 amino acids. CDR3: CASSYGGINTEAFF. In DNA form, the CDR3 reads TGTGCCAGCAGTTACGGGGGAATTAACACTGAAGCTTTCTTT.

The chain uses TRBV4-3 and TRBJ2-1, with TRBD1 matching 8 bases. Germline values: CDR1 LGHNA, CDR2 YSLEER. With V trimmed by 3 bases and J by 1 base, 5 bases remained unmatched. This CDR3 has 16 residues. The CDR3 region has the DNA TGCGCCAGCAGCCACGCACAGGGGGGTTCCTACAATGAGCAGTTCTTC. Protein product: CASSHAQGGSYNEQFF.

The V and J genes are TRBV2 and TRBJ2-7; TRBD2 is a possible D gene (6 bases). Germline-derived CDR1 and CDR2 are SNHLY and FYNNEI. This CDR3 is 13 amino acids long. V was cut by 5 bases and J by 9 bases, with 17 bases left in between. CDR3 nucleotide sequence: TGTGCCAGCAGTCCCTTAGGGACTTCCTGGCAGTACGTC. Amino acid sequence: CASSPLGTSWQYV.

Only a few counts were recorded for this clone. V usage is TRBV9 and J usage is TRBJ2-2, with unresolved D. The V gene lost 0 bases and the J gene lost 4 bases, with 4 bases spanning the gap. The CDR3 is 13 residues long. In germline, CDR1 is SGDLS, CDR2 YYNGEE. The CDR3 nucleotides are TGTGCCAGCAGCGTAGCTGGCACCGGGGAGCTGTTTTTT. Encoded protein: CASSVAGTGELFF.

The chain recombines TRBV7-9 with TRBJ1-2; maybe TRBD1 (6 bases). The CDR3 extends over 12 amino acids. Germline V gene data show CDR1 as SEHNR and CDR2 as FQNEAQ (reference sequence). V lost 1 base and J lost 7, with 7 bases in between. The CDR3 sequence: CASSLEGVGYTF. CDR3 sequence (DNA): TGTGCCAGCAGCTTAGAGGGGGTTGGCTACACCTTC.

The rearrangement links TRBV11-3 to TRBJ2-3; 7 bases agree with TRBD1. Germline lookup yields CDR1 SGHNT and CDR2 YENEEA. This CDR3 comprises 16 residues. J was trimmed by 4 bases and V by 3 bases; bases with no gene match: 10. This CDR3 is CASSFRDSGAPDTQYF. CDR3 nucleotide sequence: TGTGCCAGCAGCTTCCGGGACAGTGGGGCCCCAGATACGCAGTATTTT.

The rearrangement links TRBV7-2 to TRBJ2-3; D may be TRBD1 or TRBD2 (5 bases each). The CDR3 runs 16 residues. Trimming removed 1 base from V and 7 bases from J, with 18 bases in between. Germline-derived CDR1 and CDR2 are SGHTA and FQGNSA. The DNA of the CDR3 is TGTGCCAGCAGCTTAGTCGGGACCCCAGGGCGAAATACGCAGTATTTT. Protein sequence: CASSLVGTPGRNTQYF. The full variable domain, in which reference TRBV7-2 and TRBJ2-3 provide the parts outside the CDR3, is GAGVSQSPSNKVTEKGKDVELRCDPISGHTALYWYRQSLGQGLEFLIYFQGNSAPDKSGLPSDRFSAERTGGSVSTLTIQRTQQEDSAVYLCASSLVGTPGRNTQYFGPGTRLTVL.

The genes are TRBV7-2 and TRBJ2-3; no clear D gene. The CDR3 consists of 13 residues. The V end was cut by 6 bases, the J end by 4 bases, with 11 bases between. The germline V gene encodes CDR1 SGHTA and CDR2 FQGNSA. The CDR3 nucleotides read TGTGCCAGCAGATGGACCATAGCAGATACGCAGTATTTT. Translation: CASRWTIADTQYF. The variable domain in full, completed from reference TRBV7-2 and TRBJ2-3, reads GAGVSQSPSNKVTEKGKDVELRCDPISGHTALYWYRQSLGQGLEFLIYFQGNSAPDKSGLPSDRFSAERTGGSVSTLTIQRTQQEDSAVYLCASRWTIADTQYFGPGTRLTVL.

CDR3 nucleotide sequence: TGTGCCAGCAGCTTAGCAGCGGTTGTCTACAATGAGCAGTTCTTC. Encoded protein: CASSLAAVVYNEQFF. This rearrangement joins TRBV7-2 to TRBJ2-1; possibly TRBD2 for D (5 bases). Trimming pared 0 bases from V and 3 bases from J, leaving 9 bases between. The germline V gene has CDR1 SGHTA and CDR2 FQGNSA. CDR3 length: 15 amino acids.

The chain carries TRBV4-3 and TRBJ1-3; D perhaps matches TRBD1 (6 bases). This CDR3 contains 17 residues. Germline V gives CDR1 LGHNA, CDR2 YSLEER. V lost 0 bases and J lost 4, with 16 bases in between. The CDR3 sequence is CASSQDSHATGGNTIYF. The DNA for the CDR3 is TGCGCCAGCAGCCAAGATTCTCACGCGACAGGCGGAAACACCATATATTTT.